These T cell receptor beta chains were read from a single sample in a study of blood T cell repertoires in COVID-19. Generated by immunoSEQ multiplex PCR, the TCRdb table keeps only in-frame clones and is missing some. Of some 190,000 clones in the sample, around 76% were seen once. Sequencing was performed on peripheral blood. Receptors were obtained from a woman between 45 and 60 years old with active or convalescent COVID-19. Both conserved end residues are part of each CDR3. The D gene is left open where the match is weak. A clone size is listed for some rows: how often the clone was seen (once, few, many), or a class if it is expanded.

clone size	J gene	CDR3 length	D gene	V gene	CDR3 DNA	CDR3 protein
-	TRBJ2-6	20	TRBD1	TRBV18	TGTGCCAGCTCACCCCAGGGACAGGGGGCGGTATCATCTGGGGCCAACGTCCTGACTTTC	CASSPQGQGAVSSGANVLTF
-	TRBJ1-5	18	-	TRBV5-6	TGTGCCAGCAGCTTGGCGTGGGGGGGACGTCCCGCTTGGTGGCCCCAGCATTTT	CASSLAWGGRPAWWPQHF
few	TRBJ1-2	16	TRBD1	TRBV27	TGTGCCAGCAGTCCAATAATGACAGGGACCAACTATGGCTACACCTTC	CASSPIMTGTNYGYTF
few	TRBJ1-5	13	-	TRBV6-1	TGTGCCAGCAGTGAACAGGTTAATCAGCCCCAGCATTTT	CASSEQVNQPQHF
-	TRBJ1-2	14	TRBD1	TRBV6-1	TGTGCCAGCAGGCAACCGGGACAGGGGGGTGGCTACACCTTC	CASRQPGQGGGYTF
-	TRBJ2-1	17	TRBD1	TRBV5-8	TGTGCCAGCAGCTCAAGTACAGGGGGCAGGTTGTACAATGAGCAGTTCTTC	CASSSSTGGRLYNEQFF
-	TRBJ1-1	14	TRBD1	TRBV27	TGTGCCAGCAGCCCAGACAGGGCAGGCACTGAAGCTTTCTTT	CASSPDRAGTEAFF
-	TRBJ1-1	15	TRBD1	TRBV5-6	TGTGCCAGCAGCCTTCGGGACAGTTGGAACACTGAAGCTTTCTTT	CASSLRDSWNTEAFF
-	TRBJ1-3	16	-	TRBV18	TGTGCCAGCTCACACAGAACAGGGTTGACTGGAAACACCATATATTTT	CASSHRTGLTGNTIYF
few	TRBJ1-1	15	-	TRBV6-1	TGTGCCAGCAGTGACCAACGGTACCGGAACACTGAAGCTTTCTTT	CASSDQRYRNTEAFF
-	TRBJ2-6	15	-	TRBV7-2	TGTGCCAGCAGCTTAGGGGGCGCTGGGGCCAACGTCCTGACTTTC	CASSLGGAGANVLTF
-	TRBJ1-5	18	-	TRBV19	TGTGCCAGTAGTATCCGGACAGCCTTCCTATATAGCAATCAGCCCCAGCATTTT	CASSIRTAFLYSNQPQHF
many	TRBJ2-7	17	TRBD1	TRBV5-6	TGTGCCAGCAGCTTCCTAGGGGACAGGGTGAATCTCTACGAGCAGTACTTC	CASSFLGDRVNLYEQYF
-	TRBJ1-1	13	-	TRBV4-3	TGCGCCAGCAGCCGACGGGGAGACACTGAAGCTTTCTTT	CASSRRGDTEAFF
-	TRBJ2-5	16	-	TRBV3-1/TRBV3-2	TGTGCCAGCAGCCCGGGGGGGGACAGGGACCAAGAGACCCAGTACTTC	CASSPGGDRDQETQYF
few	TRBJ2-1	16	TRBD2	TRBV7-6	TGTGCCAGCAGCTTAGCGCTGGGGGAGGGCCAGAATGAGCAGTTCTTC	CASSLALGEGQNEQFF
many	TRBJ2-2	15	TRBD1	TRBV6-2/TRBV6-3	TGTGCCAGCGGCCTGGGACAGGCGATTCTCGGGGAGCTGTTTTTT	CASGLGQAILGELFF
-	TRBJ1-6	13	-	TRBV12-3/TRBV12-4	TGTGCCACCAGGACAGACTATAATTCACCCCTCCACTTT	CATRTDYNSPLHF
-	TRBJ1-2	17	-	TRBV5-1	TGCGCCAGCAGCTGGGGGGGTGCGGGCCGAGCTAACTATGGCTACACCTTC	CASSWGGAGRANYGYTF
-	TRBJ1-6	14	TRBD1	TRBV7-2	TGTGCCAGCGGACTAACAGGGGGAAATTCACCCCTCCACTTT	CASGLTGGNSPLHF
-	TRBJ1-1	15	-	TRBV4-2	TGTGCCAGCAGCCAAGATCGGAGTGCGCGTACTGAAGCTTTCTTT	CASSQDRSARTEAFF
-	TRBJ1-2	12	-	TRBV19	TGTGCCAGTAGTAAGGAAGGACAAGGCTACACCTTC	CASSKEGQGYTF
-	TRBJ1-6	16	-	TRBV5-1	TGCGCCAGCAGCTTGGGAAGTGGGGCAGGGGATTCACCCCTCCACTTT	CASSLGSGAGDSPLHF
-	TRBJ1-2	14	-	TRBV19	TGTGCCAGTAGTATAGGGGGCGCTAACTATGGCTACACCTTC	CASSIGGANYGYTF
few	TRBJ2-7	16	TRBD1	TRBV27	TGTGCCAGCAGTCCACCTCCGACAGGGGGCATCTACGAGCAGTACTTC	CASSPPPTGGIYEQYF
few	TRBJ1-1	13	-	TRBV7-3	TGTGCCAGCAGCCAAAACATAAACACTGAAGCTTTCTTT	CASSQNINTEAFF
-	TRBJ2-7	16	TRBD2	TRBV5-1	TGCGCCAGCAGCTTGGGGGCTAGCGGGAGGGCCTACGAGCAGTACTTC	CASSLGASGRAYEQYF
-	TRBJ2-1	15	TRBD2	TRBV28	TGTGCCAGCATCGGCGGGACTAGCGGGACATTTGAGCAGTTCTTC	CASIGGTSGTFEQFF